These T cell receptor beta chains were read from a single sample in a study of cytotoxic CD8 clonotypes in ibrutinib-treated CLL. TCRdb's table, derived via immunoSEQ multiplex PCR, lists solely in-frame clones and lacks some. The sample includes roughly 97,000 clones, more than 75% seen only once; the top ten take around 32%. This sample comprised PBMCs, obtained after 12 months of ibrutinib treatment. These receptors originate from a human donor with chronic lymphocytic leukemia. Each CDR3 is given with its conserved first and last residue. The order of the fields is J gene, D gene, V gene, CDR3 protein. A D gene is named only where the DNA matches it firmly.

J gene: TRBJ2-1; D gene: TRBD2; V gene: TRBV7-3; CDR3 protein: CASSLTGTSGGLTGRFF
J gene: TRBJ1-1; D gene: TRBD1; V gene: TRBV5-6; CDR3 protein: CASSLGQANTEAFF
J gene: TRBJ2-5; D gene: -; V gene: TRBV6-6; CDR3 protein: CASSYSISGRETQYF
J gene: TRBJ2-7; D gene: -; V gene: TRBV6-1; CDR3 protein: CASSNGNSYEQYF
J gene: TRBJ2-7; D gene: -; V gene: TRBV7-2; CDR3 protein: CASSSVSPPGPGHEQYF
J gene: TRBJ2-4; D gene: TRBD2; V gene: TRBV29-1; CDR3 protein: CSVSSGGTAKNIQYF
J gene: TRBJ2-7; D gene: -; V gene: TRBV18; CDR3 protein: CASSPDLNSIYEQYF
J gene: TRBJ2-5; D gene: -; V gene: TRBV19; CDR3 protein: CASSRALRETQYF
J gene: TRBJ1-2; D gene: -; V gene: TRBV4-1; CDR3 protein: CASSQDSTAANYGYTF
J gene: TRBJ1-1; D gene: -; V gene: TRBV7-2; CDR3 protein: CASSLWGANTEAFF
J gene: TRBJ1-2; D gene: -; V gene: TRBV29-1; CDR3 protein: CSVEVGGYGYTF
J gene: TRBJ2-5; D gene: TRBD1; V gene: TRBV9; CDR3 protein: CASSVGTGRLQETQYF
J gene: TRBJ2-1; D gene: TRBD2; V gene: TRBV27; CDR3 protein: CASSLRTSGGNEQFF
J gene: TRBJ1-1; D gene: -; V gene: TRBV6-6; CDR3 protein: CASSYWGLDTEAFF
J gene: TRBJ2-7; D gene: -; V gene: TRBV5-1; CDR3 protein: CASSLGSGRALGDEQYF
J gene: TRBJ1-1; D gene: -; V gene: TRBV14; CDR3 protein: CASSQVGAGWAFF
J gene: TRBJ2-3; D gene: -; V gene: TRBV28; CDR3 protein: CASSPQGRNTDTQYF
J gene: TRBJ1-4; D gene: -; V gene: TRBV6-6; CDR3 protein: CASEGGSVGEKLFF
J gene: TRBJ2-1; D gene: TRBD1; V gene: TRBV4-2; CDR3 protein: CASSRRDRSPYNEQFF
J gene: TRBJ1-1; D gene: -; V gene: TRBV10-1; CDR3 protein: CASSESRIVEAFF
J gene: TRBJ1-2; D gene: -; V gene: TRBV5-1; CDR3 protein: CASSLRPIQESNYGYTF
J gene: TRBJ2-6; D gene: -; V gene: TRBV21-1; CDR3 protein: CASSDRDRGCFSGANVLTF
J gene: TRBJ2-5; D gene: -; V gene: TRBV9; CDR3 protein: CASSVDETSQETQYF
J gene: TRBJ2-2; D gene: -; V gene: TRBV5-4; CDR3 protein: CASSFINRGTGELFF
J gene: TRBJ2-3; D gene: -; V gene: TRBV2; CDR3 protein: CASSDGPPDTQYF
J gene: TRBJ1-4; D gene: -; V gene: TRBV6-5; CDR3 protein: CASSYEATNEKLFF
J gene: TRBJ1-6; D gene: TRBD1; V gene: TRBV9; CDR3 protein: CASSVADRVYNSPLHF
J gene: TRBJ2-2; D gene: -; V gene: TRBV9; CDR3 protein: CASSVEAGRAGELFF
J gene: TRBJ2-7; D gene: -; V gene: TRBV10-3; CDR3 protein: CAISDPAGRFAEQYF
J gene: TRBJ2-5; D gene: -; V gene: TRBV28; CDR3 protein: CASTHPGGLQYF
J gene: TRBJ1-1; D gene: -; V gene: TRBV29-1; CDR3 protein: CSVGRGIQGQAFF
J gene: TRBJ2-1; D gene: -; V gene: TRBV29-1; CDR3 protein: CSVEREDKFF
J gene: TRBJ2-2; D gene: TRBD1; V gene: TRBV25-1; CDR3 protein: CASSRPTGGANTGELFF
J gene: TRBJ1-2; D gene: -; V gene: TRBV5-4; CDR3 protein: CASSLALKGTYGYTF
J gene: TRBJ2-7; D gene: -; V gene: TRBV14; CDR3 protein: CASSQGYEQYF
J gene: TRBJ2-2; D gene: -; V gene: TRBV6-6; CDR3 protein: CASTRGKTNTGELFF
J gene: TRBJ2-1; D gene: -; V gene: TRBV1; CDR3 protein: CTSSPTPETEQFF
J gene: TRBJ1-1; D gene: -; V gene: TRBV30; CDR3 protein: CAWTLNTEAFF
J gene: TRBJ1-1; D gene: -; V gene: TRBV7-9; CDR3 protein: CASSLALTVNTEAFF
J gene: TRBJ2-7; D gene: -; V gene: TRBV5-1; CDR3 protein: CASSLGGAEQYF
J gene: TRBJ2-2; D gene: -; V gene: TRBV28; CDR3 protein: CASSLVHLATRGQTGELFF
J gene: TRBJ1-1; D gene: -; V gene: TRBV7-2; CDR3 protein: CASSLEGGRNTEAFF
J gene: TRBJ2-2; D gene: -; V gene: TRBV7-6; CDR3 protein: CASSFSDQASGELFF
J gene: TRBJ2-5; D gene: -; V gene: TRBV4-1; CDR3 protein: CASSHGGRDPGAQYF
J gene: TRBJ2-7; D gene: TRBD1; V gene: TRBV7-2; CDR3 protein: CASRPTGGLTYEQYF
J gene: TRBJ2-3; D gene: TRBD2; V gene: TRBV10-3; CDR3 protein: CAISEGIAGALTDTQYF
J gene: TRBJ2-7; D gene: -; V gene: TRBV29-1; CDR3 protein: CSVVAAGASYEQYF